The entry below gives a single TCR beta chain sequence along with its context. CDR3 length: 13 amino acids. The V end was cut by 5 bases, the J end by 2 bases, with 9 bases between. Germline V CDR1 and CDR2: SGHTA, FQGTGA. Method: immunoSEQ multiplex PCR; TCRdb's copy keeps in-frame clones and lacks some. The table lists 75,000 to 95,000 clones, 70% to 90% of them singletons. This record belongs to a study of T cell clones after liver transplantation. Study background: In this trial, immunosuppression withdrawal was attempted within 2 years of liver transplant. As an antigen-independent comparator, third-party-reactive TCRbeta sequences came from pre-transplant mixed lymphocyte reactions. A pre-transplant mixed lymphocyte reaction with TCRbeta sequencing defined graft-donor-reactive clones followed in post-transplant blood. At least one year of complete immunosuppression withdrawal without enzymes over twice normal defined tolerance.

The V call is TRBV7-3, the J call TRBJ2-5; D gene ambiguous. The sequence was obtained from a human patient who received a liver transplant. The graft donor may be the source of some T cells. Sequenced here: CD4+ T cells from blood, sampled at the 22-month timepoint. The CDR3 protein is CASSAARQETQYF. Written as DNA, the CDR3 is TGTGCCAGCAGCGCCGCTAGGCAAGAGACCCAGTACTTC. The complete variable domain, with remaining parts taken from reference TRBV7-3 and TRBJ2-5, reads GAGVSQTPSNKVTEKGKYVELRCDPISGHTALYWYRQSLGQGPEFLIYFQGTGAADDSGLPNDRFFAVRPEGSVSTLKIQRTERGDSAVYLCASSAARQETQYFGPGTRLLVL.